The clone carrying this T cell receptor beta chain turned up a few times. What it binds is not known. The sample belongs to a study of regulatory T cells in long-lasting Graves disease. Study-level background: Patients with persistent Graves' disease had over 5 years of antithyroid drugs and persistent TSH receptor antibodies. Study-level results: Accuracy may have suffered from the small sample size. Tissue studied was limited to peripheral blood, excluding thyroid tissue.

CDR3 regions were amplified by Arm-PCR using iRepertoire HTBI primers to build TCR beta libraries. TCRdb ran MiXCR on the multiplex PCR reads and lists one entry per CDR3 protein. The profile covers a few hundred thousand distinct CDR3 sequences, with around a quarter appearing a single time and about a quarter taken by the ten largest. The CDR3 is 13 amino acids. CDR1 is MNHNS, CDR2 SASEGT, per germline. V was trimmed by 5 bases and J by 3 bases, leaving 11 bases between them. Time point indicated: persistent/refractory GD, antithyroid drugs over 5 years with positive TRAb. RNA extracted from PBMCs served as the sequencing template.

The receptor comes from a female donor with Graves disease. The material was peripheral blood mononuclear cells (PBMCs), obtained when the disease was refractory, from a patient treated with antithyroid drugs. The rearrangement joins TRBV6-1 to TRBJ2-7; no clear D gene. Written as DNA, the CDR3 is TGTGCCAGCAGTCTAGAGATTCTCTACGAGCAGTACTTC. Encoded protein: CASSLEILYEQYF.